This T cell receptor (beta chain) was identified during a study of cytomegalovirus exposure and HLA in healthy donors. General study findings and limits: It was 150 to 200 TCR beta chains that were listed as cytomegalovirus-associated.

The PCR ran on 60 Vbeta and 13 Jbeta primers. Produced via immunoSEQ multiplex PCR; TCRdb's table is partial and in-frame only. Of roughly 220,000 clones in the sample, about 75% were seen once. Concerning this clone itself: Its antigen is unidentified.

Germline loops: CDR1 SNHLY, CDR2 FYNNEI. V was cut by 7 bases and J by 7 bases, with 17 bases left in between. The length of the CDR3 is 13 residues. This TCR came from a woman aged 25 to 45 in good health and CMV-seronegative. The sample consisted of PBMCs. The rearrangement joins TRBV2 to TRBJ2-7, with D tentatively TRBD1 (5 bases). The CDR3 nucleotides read TGTGCCAGCACCCTGGACACCTCCTTTGAGCAGTACTTC. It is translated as CASTLDTSFEQYF. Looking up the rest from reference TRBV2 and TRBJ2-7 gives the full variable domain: EPEVTQTPSHQVTQMGQEVILRCVPISNHLYFYWYRQILGQKVEFLVSFYNNEISEKSEIFDDQFSVERPDGSNFTLKIRSTKLEDSAMYFCASTLDTSFEQYFGPGTRLTVT.